This T cell receptor beta chain was identified in a study of blood T cell repertoires in COVID-19. The CDR3 extends over 15 amino acids. Germline loops: CDR1 MGHDK, CDR2 SYGVNS. J lost 4 bases, V lost 6 bases, and 4 bases had no gene match. Sequencing was performed with immunoSEQ multiplex PCR; in TCRdb, only in-frame clones are kept and a portion is missing. The sample consists of about 99,000 clones, 75% to 85% of them appearing once. The sample was peripheral blood. This receptor was taken from a woman older than 75 with active or convalescent COVID-19. The chain uses TRBV25-1 and TRBJ2-3; 13 nucleotides agree with TRBD2. The chain's CDR3 is CASSRTSGSADTQYF. The CDR3 DNA sequence: TGTGCCAGCAGCCGGACTAGCGGGAGTGCAGATACGCAGTATTTT.